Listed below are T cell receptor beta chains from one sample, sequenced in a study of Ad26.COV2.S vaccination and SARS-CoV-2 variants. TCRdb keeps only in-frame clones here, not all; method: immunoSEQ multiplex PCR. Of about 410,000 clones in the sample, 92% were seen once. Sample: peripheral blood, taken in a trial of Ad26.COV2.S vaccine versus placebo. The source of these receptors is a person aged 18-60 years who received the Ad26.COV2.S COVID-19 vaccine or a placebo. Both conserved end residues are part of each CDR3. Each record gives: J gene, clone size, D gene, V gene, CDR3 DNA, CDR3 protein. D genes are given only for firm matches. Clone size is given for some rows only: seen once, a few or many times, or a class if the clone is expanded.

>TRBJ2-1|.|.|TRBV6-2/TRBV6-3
TGTGCCAGCAGTTTCCGTCTCCGAGCCTACAATGAGCAGTTCTTC
CASSFRLRAYNEQFF
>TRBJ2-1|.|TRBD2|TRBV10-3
TGTGCCATCAACCCGACTAGCGGGGGCTACAATGAGCAGTTCTTC
CAINPTSGGYNEQFF
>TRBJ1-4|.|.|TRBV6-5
TGTGCCAGCAGTAGCGTACTGAATGAAAAACTGTTTTTT
CASSSVLNEKLFF
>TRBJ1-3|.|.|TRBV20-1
TGCAGTGCTAGTACAGTCCCTGGAAACACCATATATTTT
CSASTVPGNTIYF
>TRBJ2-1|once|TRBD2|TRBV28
TGTGCCAGCTTATTCGGGACTAGTGGCTACAATGAGCAGTTCTTC
CASLFGTSGYNEQFF
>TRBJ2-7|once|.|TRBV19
TGTGCCAGTAGTCCGGCAGGATCCCCCTACGAGCAGTACTTC
CASSPAGSPYEQYF
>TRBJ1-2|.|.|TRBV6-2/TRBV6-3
TGTGCCAGCAGTTCCTTAACGCAGGGACACTATGGCTACACCTTC
CASSSLTQGHYGYTF
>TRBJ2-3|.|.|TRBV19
TGTGCCAGTAGTATGTCAGGCGGAGATACGCAGTATTTT
CASSMSGGDTQYF
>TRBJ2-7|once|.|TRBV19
TGTGCCAGTAGTATAACGGGGACCAACTCCTACGAGCAGTACTTC
CASSITGTNSYEQYF
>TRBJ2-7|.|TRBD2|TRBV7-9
TGTGCCAGCACCGATAGCGGGGGGGTCGGTGAGCAGTACTTC
CASTDSGGVGEQYF
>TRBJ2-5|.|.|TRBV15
TGTGCCACCAGCAGGGCGGGAAGGGGCCAAGAGACCCAGTACTTC
CATSRAGRGQETQYF